This T cell receptor beta chain was profiled in a study of blood T cell repertoires in COVID-19. Study at large: The samples span acute and convalescent COVID-19 from the United States, Italy and Spain.

Assignments of participants to cohorts depended upon their own reported clinical history. Original data processing: Amplifying reference gene primers gave estimates of nucleated cell counts. Only in-frame clones appear in the TCRdb table, and some are missing; sequencing was by immunoSEQ multiplex PCR. D and trimming were read from the DNA, whereas the V and J calls and clone size are those reported in that table. The data contain about 270,000 clones, around 88% of them singletons. Sequencing used PBMCs or T cells enriched from blood (not recorded which). The receptor comes from a woman aged 40 to 50 with acute COVID-19.

The CDR3 region is CASSPLVAGVYEQYF. CDR3 DNA sequence: TGTGCCAGTTCCCCCCTCGTAGCGGGAGTCTACGAGCAGTACTTC. The rearrangement links TRBV19 to TRBJ2-7; 9 nucleotides line up with TRBD2. Looked up from germline, CDR1 is LNHDA and CDR2 is SQIVND (reference sequence). CDR3 size: 15 residues. With V trimmed by 8 bases and J by 3 bases, 11 bases remained unmatched. Full variable domain (missing parts from reference TRBV19 and TRBJ2-7): DGGITQSPKYLFRKEGQNVTLSCEQNLNHDAMYWYRQDPGQGLRLIYYSQIVNDFQKGDIAEGYSVSREKKESFPLTVTSAQKNPTAFYLCASSPLVAGVYEQYFGPGTRLTVT.